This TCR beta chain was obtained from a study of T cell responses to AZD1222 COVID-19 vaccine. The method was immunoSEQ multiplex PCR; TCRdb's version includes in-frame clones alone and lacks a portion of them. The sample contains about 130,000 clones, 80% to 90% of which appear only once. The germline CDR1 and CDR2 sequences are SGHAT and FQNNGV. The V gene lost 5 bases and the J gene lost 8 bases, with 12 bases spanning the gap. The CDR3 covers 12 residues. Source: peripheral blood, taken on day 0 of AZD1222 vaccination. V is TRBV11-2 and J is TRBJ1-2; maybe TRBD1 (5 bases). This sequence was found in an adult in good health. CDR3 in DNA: TGTGCCAGCAGCACGGGACCTTCGGGCTACACCTTC. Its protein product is CASSTGPSGYTF.